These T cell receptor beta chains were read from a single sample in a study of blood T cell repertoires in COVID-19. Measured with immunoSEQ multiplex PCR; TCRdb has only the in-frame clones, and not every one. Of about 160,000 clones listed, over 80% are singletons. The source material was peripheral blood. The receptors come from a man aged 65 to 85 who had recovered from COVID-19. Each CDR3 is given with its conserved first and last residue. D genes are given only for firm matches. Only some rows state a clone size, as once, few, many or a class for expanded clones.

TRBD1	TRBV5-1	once	CASSFAPGQENTEAFF
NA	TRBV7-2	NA	CASSLTQGATDTQYF
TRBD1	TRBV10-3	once	CAISKDRGNQPQHF
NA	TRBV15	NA	CATRMDSDKNIQYF
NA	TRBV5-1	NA	CASSLETVYEQYF
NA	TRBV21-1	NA	CASSKYSGGFTEAFF
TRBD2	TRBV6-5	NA	CASRSTSGRVDEQFF
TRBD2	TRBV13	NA	CASSLPRGLAGGPGTDTQYF
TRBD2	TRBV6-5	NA	CASLSGSNTGELFF
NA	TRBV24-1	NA	CATSAGVGANVLTF
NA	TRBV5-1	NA	CASSSQGTPYEQYF
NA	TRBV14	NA	CASSFRTEKNIQYF
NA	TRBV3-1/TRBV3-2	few	CASSNSGDSYNEQFF
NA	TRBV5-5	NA	CASSLLGGDSNQPQHF
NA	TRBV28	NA	CASSSGYGSYEQYF
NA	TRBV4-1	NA	CASSQDGRSQPQHF
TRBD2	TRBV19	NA	CASSIEASGRAKTQYF
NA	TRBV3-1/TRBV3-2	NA	CASSQDLFVEQYF
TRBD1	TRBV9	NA	CASSEGDSHTDTQYF
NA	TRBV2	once	CASILGKAGRDNEQFF
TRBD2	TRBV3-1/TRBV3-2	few	CASSPSGDTYNEQFF
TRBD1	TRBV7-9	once	CASSPTGGYTDTQYF
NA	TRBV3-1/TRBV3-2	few	CASSQGGTFEDTIYF
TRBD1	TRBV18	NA	CASSPRQGAVLNTEAFF
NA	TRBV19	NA	CASSEVAAGQGNEQFF
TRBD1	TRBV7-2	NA	CASSLLQGAQTEAFF
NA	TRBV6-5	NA	CASSLDLGAGSGELFF
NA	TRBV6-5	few	CASSYTVLIGNSPLHF
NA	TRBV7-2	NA	CASSLAGQTNYGYTF
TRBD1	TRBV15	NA	CATSFLSTGTTEAFF
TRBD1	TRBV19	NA	CASSDGQGMGDTQYF
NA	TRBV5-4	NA	CASSRPAGGNTQYF
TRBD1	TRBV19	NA	CASRDRGSYNSPLHF
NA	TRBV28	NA	CASSLNSGLNSPLHF
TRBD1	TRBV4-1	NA	CASSPLDRGRGEKLFF
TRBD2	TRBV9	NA	CASSPRSSGRTDTQYF
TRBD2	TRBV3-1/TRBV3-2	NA	CASSQGREWNEQYF
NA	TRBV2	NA	CASRLGQYSNQPQHF
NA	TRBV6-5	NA	CASSWIRTEAGNTIYF
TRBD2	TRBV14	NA	CASSQAGTSGRSIQYF
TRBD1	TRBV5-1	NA	CASSGKDRDLPKSNQPQHF